The 26 T cell receptor beta chains below were found in one sample sequenced in a study of T cells in Graves' hyperthyroidism and ophthalmopathy. TCR beta CDR3 sequences were amplified from RNA transcripts. The TCR CDR3 first-round RT-PCR relied on the HTBI primer set. Using its own MiXCR run on the multiplex PCR reads, TCRdb lists one record per CDR3 protein. The sample lists about 520,000 distinct CDR3 sequences; roughly a quarter were seen once. Sequencing was done on a sample of blood. These receptor sequences come from a woman aged 30 to 39 with Graves' ophthalmopathy.

This clonotype was detected only a few times. The V and J genes are TRBV12-3 or TRBV12-4 and TRBJ2-5; D may match TRBD1 or TRBD2 (6 bases each). With 5 bases removed from V and 5 bases from J, the gap between germline ends came to 21 bases. The CDR3 covers 16 residues. The CDR3 region has the DNA TGTGCCAGCAGTCCGCCATTTCCGGGGGCCGGGGAGACCCAGTACTTC. This encodes CASSPPFPGAGETQYF.

This clonotype has at least ten counts. The V and J genes are TRBV6-5 and TRBJ1-1; D not certain. CDR1 and CDR2 (germline): MNHEY, SVGAGI. The CDR3 contains 14 residues. Trimming cost V 5 bases and J 4 bases, with 14 bases left between them. CDR3 protein: CASSPGERTTEAFF. The CDR3 nucleotides read TGTGCCAGCAGTCCCGGGGAGCGCACCACTGAAGCTTTCTTT.

This clonotype was detected many times. The conserved phenylalanine or tryptophan is not found at the CDR3 terminus, so this likely reflects a read error. The chain recombines TRBV6-1 with TRBJ2-7; D remains unclear. Germline loops: CDR1 MNHNS, CDR2 SASEGT. Trimming stripped 6 bases from V and 2 bases from J, with 14 bases between. CDR3 size: 14 residues. CDR3 nucleotides: TGTGCCAGCAGCTGGAGACGGAAAGCCTACGAGCAGTACCTC. It yields the protein CASSWRRKAYEQYL.

This clonotype was detected ten times or more. The chain has TRBV27 and TRBJ1-2; 8 bases fit TRBD1. Germline lookup yields CDR1 MNHEY and CDR2 SMNVEV (reference sequence). V lost 6 bases to trimming and J lost 4 bases; unmatched junction nucleotides: 10. This CDR3 is built from 15 residues. The CDR3 coding sequence is TGTGCCAGCAGCGACCTGGGACAGGTTGCCTATGGCTACACCTTC. It translates to CASSDLGQVAYGYTF.

This clonotype was detected ten times or more. The rearrangement joins TRBV12-3 or TRBV12-4 to TRBJ2-7; TRBD2 matches at 8 bases. The CDR3 extends over 14 amino acids. The V segment lost 5 bases and the J segment 2 bases; nucleotides outside the gene matches: 5. As DNA, the CDR3 is TGTGCCAGCAGTAAAACTAGCGGACCCTACGAGCAGTACTTC. Translating gives CASSKTSGPYEQYF.

This CDR3 is CASFGQRHYEAFF. DNA for the CDR3: TGTGCCAGCTTTGGACAGCGTCACTATGAAGCTTTCTTT. The chain employs TRBV6-2 or TRBV6-3 and TRBJ1-1; D possibly corresponds to TRBD1 (6 bases). Germline-derived CDR1 and CDR2 are MNHEY and SVGEGT. The V end was cut by 8 bases, the J end by 7 bases, with 17 bases between. The CDR3 sequence is 13 residues long.

This clonotype has ten or more counts. The chain has TRBV19 and TRBJ1-2; tentative D call: TRBD1 (5 bases). Germline V gene lookup returns CDR1 LNHDA and CDR2 SQIVND (reference sequence). Trimming shortened V by 4 bases and J by 4 bases, and 16 bases separated the two germline ends. The CDR3 spans 15 residues. The CDR3 bases are TGTGCCAGTAGTACGTCCGGGGCGGAAACCTATGGCTACACCTTC. This sequence encodes CASSTSGAETYGYTF.

This clonotype occurred many times. The V and J genes are TRBV6-5 and TRBJ1-1; D call uncertain. Germline values: CDR1 MNHEY, CDR2 SVGAGI. Trimming took 5 bases from V and 3 from J, leaving 13 bases between them. The CDR3 runs to 14 residues. The CDR3 DNA reads as TGTGCCAGCAGTCCACTCGGGAAATACACTGAAGCTTTCTTT. Its translation: CASSPLGKYTEAFF.

In this sample, this clonotype turned up a few times. The CDR3 DNA is TGTGCCAGCAGGACTAGCGAAGGAGAGACCCAGTACTTC. Translating it yields CASRTSEGETQYF. The J gene is TRBJ2-5, the V gene TRBV13; 8 bases are a match to TRBD2. Germline CDR1 PRHDT, CDR2 FYEKMQ (reference sequence). Unmatched junction bases numbered 4, after V lost 6 bases and J lost 4 bases. The CDR3 extends over 13 amino acids.

This clonotype has only one observation. Being one base from a much bigger clone, this may be a read error. This chain connects TRBV12-3 or TRBV12-4 to TRBJ1-1; no definite D call. The V gene lost 3 bases and the J gene lost 5 bases, with 10 bases spanning the gap. This CDR3 has 13 amino acids. CDR3 bases: TGTGCCAGCAGTTTTGCGGTGGGGACTGAAGCTTTCTTT. It translates to CASSFAVGTEAFF.

The genes are TRBV10-3 and TRBJ2-7; no firm D call. The CDR3 is 13 amino acids. CDR1 and CDR2 from the germline V gene are ENHRY and SYGVKD. Between the trimmed V and J ends, which lost 2 bases and 4 bases, there was a span of 9 bases. The CDR3 sequence: CAISEEYQYEQYF. Here the CDR3 DNA reads TGTGCCATCAGTGAGGAATACCAATACGAGCAGTACTTC.

This clonotype has a count of ten or more. The rearrangement links TRBV6-5 to TRBJ1-1; weak D call: TRBD1 (5 bases). The V gene lost 2 bases and the J gene lost 11 bases, with 15 bases spanning the gap. Per the germline V gene, CDR1 is MNHEY and CDR2 is SVGAGI. This CDR3 contains 13 residues. CDR3 residues: CASSYEVGLEAFF. In DNA, the CDR3 is TGTGCCAGCAGTTACGAGGTGGGGCTGGAGGCTTTCTTT.

This clonotype has a count of ten or more. The chain has TRBV18 and TRBJ1-1, with D possibly matching TRBD1 (6 bases). CDR1 is KGHSH and CDR2 is LQKENI in the germline V gene. Trimming took 3 bases from V and 10 from J, leaving 18 bases between them. This CDR3 comprises 14 residues. CDR3 DNA sequence: TGTGCCAGCTCACCGATGGGGGGCCCGGAATTAGCTTTCTTT. This translates into CASSPMGGPELAFF.

The chain carries TRBV30 and TRBJ2-2; 9 nucleotides agree with TRBD2. Germline V gene data show CDR1 as GTSNPN and CDR2 as SVGIG (reference sequence). J was trimmed by 3 bases and V by 0 bases; bases with no gene match: 8. The CDR3 has 17 residues. CDR3 in amino acids: CAWSVPAGGPHTGELFF. The DNA of the CDR3 is TGTGCCTGGAGTGTACCGGCGGGGGGGCCCCACACCGGGGAGCTGTTTTTT.

The CDR3 DNA reads TGTGCCAGCAGCTTAGCGAGGGTGGTCAGGTCGCAGCCCCAGCATTTT. Translation: CASSLARVVRSQPQHF. This chain joins TRBV7-8 and TRBJ1-5, with D unclear. Trimming stripped 0 bases from V and 7 bases from J, with 16 bases between. The CDR3 loop spans 16 amino acids. Germline loops: CDR1 SGHVS, CDR2 FQNEAQ.

A few counts support this clonotype. This chain uses TRBV2 with TRBJ2-2; no definite D call. Trimming took off 1 base at V and 1 base at J, with 7 bases between the two ends. This CDR3 is 15 amino acids long. Looked up from germline, CDR1 is SNHLY and CDR2 is FYNNEI. CDR3 in amino acids: CASSEVAGNTGELFF. The CDR3 DNA reads TGTGCCAGCAGTGAAGTTGCAGGGAACACCGGGGAGCTGTTTTTT. Supplemented by reference TRBV2 and TRBJ2-2, the full variable domain reads EPEVTQTPSHQVTQMGQEVILRCVPISNHLYFYWYRQILGQKVEFLVSFYNNEISEKSEIFDDQFSVERPDGSNFTLKIRSTKLEDSAMYFCASSEVAGNTGELFFGEGSRLTVL.

This clonotype was seen repeatedly, ten times or more. This chain uses TRBV20-1 with TRBJ2-7; TRBD1 aligns across 8 bases. CDR3 length: 16 residues. In germline, CDR1 is DFQATT, CDR2 SNEGSKA (reference sequence). V trimming: 2 bases; J trimming: 0 bases; junction bases outside the gene matches: 9. This chain's CDR3 is CSARPLGQVFSYEQYF. CDR3 nucleotides: TGCAGTGCTAGACCCCTGGGACAGGTTTTCTCCTACGAGCAGTACTTC.

This clonotype was seen at least ten times. The genes are TRBV5-1 and TRBJ1-1; D unresolved. Germline loops: CDR1 SGHRS, CDR2 YFSETQ. The V end was cut by 2 bases, the J end by 1 base, with 9 bases between. There are 14 residues in the CDR3. The CDR3 DNA reads TGCGCCAGCAGCTTAAATGGAGAGAACACTGAAGCTTTCTTT. Its protein product is CASSLNGENTEAFF.

This clonotype has just one count. A read error may produce the germline difference seen at one junction end. CDR3 bases: TGTGCCTGGAGTGTGGTAATGAACACTGACGCTTTCTTT. Translation: CAWSVVMNTDAFF. This chain connects TRBV30 to TRBJ1-1; D is uncertain. CDR1 GTSNPN and CDR2 SVGIG come from the germline V gene (reference sequence). The CDR3 has 13 residues.

This clonotype was seen many times. The chain couples TRBV7-2 to TRBJ2-5; 7 bases fit TRBD1. J lost 5 bases, V lost 6 bases, and 9 bases had no gene match. Germline V lookup: CDR1 SGHTA, CDR2 FQGNSA. This CDR3 contains 14 residues. CDR3 protein: CASRTGTGEETQYF. The CDR3 DNA reads as TGTGCCAGCAGGACAGGAACAGGGGAGGAGACCCAGTACTTC.

This clonotype was seen repeatedly, ten times or more. One junction end disagrees with the germline gene, perhaps due to a read error. This chain uses TRBV20-1 with TRBJ1-2, with 7 bases lining up with TRBD1. Germline CDR1 and CDR2: DFQATT and SNEGSKA (reference sequence). CDR3 length equals 14 residues. CDR3 sequence (DNA): TGCAGTGCCAGAGACAGGGTCTGGGACTATGGCTACACCTTC. Its translation is CSARDRVWDYGYTF.

The chain has TRBV6-1 and TRBJ2-7, with D hard to call. Germline V gives CDR1 MNHNS, CDR2 SASEGT. The CDR3 consists of 14 residues. V was clipped by 8 bases and J by 2 bases, with 16 bases between them. CDR3 DNA sequence: TGTGCCAGCCCACTCGCGGCCCTGACCTACGAGCAGTACTTC. Amino acid sequence: CASPLAALTYEQYF.

This clonotype was counted ten times or more. The gene calls are TRBV7-2 and TRBJ2-7; 12 bases map to TRBD2. The V gene's germline CDR1 is SGHTA and CDR2 FQGNSA. V trimming: 5 bases; J trimming: 2 bases; junction bases outside the gene matches: 4. The CDR3 is 15 residues long. The CDR3 region is CASSGLAGGTYEQYF. CDR3 nucleotides: TGTGCCAGCAGCGGTCTAGCGGGGGGGACCTACGAGCAGTACTTC.

This CDR3 is CASISPGEAFF. The CDR3 bases are TGTGCCAGCATTTCCCCCGGTGAAGCTTTCTTT. The rearrangement links TRBV28 to TRBJ1-1; D remains ambiguous. V lost 7 bases and J 7 bases, leaving 10 bases between the germline ends. This CDR3 is built from 11 residues. Germline V gene data show CDR1 as MDHEN and CDR2 as SYDVKM.

This clonotype was detected many times. The CDR3 loop reads CASSLLRHSGANVLTF. The CDR3 coding sequence is TGCGCCAGCAGCTTGTTGCGACACTCTGGGGCCAACGTCCTGACTTTC. This chain connects TRBV5-1 to TRBJ2-6, with no clear D. Germline CDR1 and CDR2: SGHRS and YFSETQ. Trimming stripped 1 base from V and 0 bases from J, with 8 bases between. The CDR3 covers 16 residues. Using reference TRBV5-1 and TRBJ2-6 for the parts outside the CDR3, the full variable domain is KAGVTQTPRYLIKTRGQQVTLSCSPISGHRSVSWYQQTPGQGLQFLFEYFSETQRNKGNFPGRFSGRQFSNSRSEMNVSTLELGDSALYLCASSLLRHSGANVLTFGAGSRLTVL.

To note about this clonotype: A much larger clone lies a single base off, so this may be a read error. The conserved final phenylalanine or tryptophan is absent from the CDR3, which likely points to a read error. The chain couples TRBV28 to TRBJ2-7, with D maybe TRBD1 (6 bases). Germline V CDR1 and CDR2: MDHEN, SYDVKM. The CDR3 is 17 residues long. The V and J ends lost 3 bases and 2 bases respectively, with 20 bases between them. In nucleotides, the CDR3 is TGTGCCAGCAGTTTTTCTCTCAGGGGCCACTACCCCTACGAGCAGTACTTA. Translated, it gives CASSFSLRGHYPYEQYL.